The 9 T cell receptor beta chains below were found in one sample sequenced in a study of OX40 agonist ivuxolimab in advanced cancers. Receptors were amplified or captured by the immunoSEQ multiplex PCR assay. The table was pulled from immuneACCESS by TCRdb, which kept in-frame rearrangements only. Such tables lose some clones; where checked, under half of the loss comes from unresolved V genes, and the rest has no known cause. In all, the sample holds about 73,000 clones, and roughly 90% of those were seen once. The top ten hold 10% of the sample. Sample: CD4+ or CD8+ T cells sorted from blood, taken in a trial of the OX40 agonist ivuxolimab. The receptors here all came from an adult with an advanced solid tumor such as melanoma, head and neck, liver or kidney cancer.

V is TRBV27 and J is TRBJ2-7, with 7 nucleotides matching TRBD2. V was pared by 3 bases and J by 5 bases, with 4 bases of the junction left unmatched. The V gene's germline CDR1 is MNHEY and CDR2 SMNVEV (reference sequence). The CDR3 is made up of 13 amino acids. The CDR3 is CASSLGLADEQYF. The CDR3 DNA reads as TGTGCCAGCAGTTTGGGGCTAGCGGACGAGCAGTACTTC.

The genes are TRBV11-2 and TRBJ2-5; 7 nucleotides line up with TRBD2. Matching the DNA end better, TRBJ2-7 makes the J call doubtful. The CDR3 sequence is 14 residues long. Germline CDR1 is SGHAT and CDR2 is FQNNGV. Here the CDR3 reads CASSLAPGGYEQYF. Here the CDR3 DNA reads TGTGCCAGCAGCTTGGCCCCGGGAGGCTACGAGCAGTACTTC.

This clone was seen only a few times. This chain uses TRBV19 with TRBJ1-5, with a possible D match to TRBD1 (5 bases). Germline loops: CDR1 LNHDA, CDR2 SQIVND (reference sequence). The V end lost 3 bases, the J end lost 6 bases, and 12 bases lay between the germline ends. CDR3 length equals 14 residues. CDR3 nucleotides: TGTGCCAGTAGTATCGAGGGGTTCACTCAGCCCCAGCATTTT. This codes for CASSIEGFTQPQHF.

The chain links TRBV2 to TRBJ2-3; no firm D call. This CDR3 comprises 14 residues. Per germline, CDR1 SNHLY and CDR2 FYNNEI. V lost 2 bases to trimming and J lost 2 bases, with 8 bases between them. CDR3 region: CASSEIIDTDTQYF. CDR3 in DNA: TGTGCCAGCAGTGAAATCATCGACACAGATACGCAGTATTTT.

The rearrangement uses TRBV6-1 and TRBJ2-7; the D is unclear. Germline lookup yields CDR1 MNHNS and CDR2 SASEGT. The V end was cut by 8 bases, the J end by 2 bases, with 16 bases between. The CDR3 loop spans 14 amino acids. CDR3 nucleotide sequence: TGTGCCAGCTTACATCCCCCTCCGCCCTACGAGCAGTACTTC. It codes for CASLHPPPPYEQYF.

This chain joins TRBV14 and TRBJ2-1; D call uncertain. The V end lost 4 bases, the J end lost 10 bases, and 23 bases lay between the germline ends. The CDR3 spans 16 residues. CDR1 and CDR2 from the germline V gene are SGHDN and FVKESK. CDR3 coding DNA: TGTGCCAGCAGCCCGTTCCCGGTGTGGGGAACTAACGAGCAGTTCTTC. Its protein product is CASSPFPVWGTNEQFF.

The V gene is TRBV13, the J gene TRBJ1-4; no reliable D call. The germline gives CDR1 PRHDT, CDR2 FYEKMQ (reference sequence). Trimming removed 6 bases at V and 5 bases at J, with 13 bases between. CDR3 size: 14 residues. The CDR3 here is CASSVGGANEKLFF. The CDR3 DNA reads TGTGCCAGCAGTGTAGGAGGAGCGAATGAAAAACTGTTTTTT.

The J gene is TRBJ2-2, the V gene TRBV7-9; D is unclear. The CDR3 runs to 14 residues. V was pared by 5 bases and J by 3 bases, with 10 bases between. The V gene's germline CDR1 is SEHNR and CDR2 FQNEAQ (reference sequence). CDR3 in DNA: TGTGCCAGCAGCCCCCTTCTTCACACCGGGGAGCTGTTTTTT. Residues: CASSPLLHTGELFF.

The V call is TRBV19, the J call TRBJ1-1, with 12 bases that match TRBD1. This CDR3 contains 15 residues. CDR1 is LNHDA and CDR2 is SQIVND in the germline V gene (reference sequence). V trimming: 6 bases; J trimming: 4 bases; junction bases outside the gene matches: 6. In DNA form, the CDR3 reads TGTGCCAGTAGCCCGGGGACAGGGGGCTTCACTGAAGCTTTCTTT. As protein: CASSPGTGGFTEAFF.